This T cell receptor (beta chain) originates from a study of T cells expressing NK-cell markers. Study-wide context: Sorted CD3+CD56+NKG2C+, CD3+CD56+NKG2C- and CD3+CD56-NKG2C+ T-cell subsets were beta-chain profiled.

Broader study findings: Of the CD8+ T cell pool in six donors, roughly 1.0-7.0% was accounted for by dominant NKG2C+ clonotypes. Evidence did not settle whether expanded NKG2C+ T cell clones targeted HCMV. In several donors, dominant clonotypes made up roughly 28.3-65% of CD3+CD56-NKG2C+ cells.

From its re-call of the 5' RACE reads, TCRdb lists each CDR3 protein once, without DNA. This sample carries 200,000 to 300,000 distinct CDR3 sequences, with approximately 0.41% going to the ten biggest clones. Notes on this clonotype: Its specificity is not known.

The CDR3 runs to 14 residues. Germline CDR1 is SGHTS and CDR2 is YDEGEE. This TCR came from a young man in good health. Sequencing input: blood T cells: a sorted CD56 or NKG2C T cell subset, CD4+ or CD8+ T cells, or bulk PBMC T cells (not recorded which). This chain joins TRBV5-8 and TRBJ2-3; TCRdb's D call, TRBD2, is unchecked because there is no DNA. CDR3 residues: CASSSGGRRNTQYF.